This record concerns one T cell receptor beta chain sequence. Its antigen is as yet unknown. The sample is drawn from a study of T cell repertoires in cytomegalovirus infection. Study as a whole: CMV infection plus the matching HLA type was flagged by public TCR beta signatures.

The CDR3 loop spans 18 amino acids. Trimming removed 7 bases from V and 0 bases from J, with 21 bases in between. Germline values: CDR1 MNHEY, CDR2 SMNVEV (reference sequence). TCRdb re-called the reads with MiXCR, one entry per CDR3 protein. The sample yields 310,000 or so distinct CDR3 sequences, approximately 25% seen once. This clonotype originated in a human donor in good health (CMV status not recorded). Some clones in this sample may be carry-over from other donors' samples. The V call is TRBV27, the J call TRBJ1-4; D ambiguous. The sample here was cultured PBMCs, taken from culture after CMV antigen stimulation. CDR3 sequence reads: CASTVKGWYPPTNEKLFF. The CDR3, as DNA: TGTGCCAGCACCGTTAAGGGATGGTATCCACCAACTAATGAAAAACTGTTTTTT.